These 28 T cell receptor beta chains were all obtained from the same sample, sequenced in a study of CD8+ T cells in alopecia areata. Extraction of RNA preceded its reverse transcription into cDNA, which served as the sequencing template. The table came from immunoSEQ multiplex PCR; TCRdb's copy has only in-frame clones and leaves some out. This repertoire shows a few hundred thousand clones, over 60% found once; its top ten account for around 1.2%. The treatment denotes: oral pan-JAK inhibitor, 5-10 mg twice daily. Sequenced material: CD4+ T cells sorted from blood, taken at week 44, from a patient treated with tofacitinib. These receptor sequences come from a human donor with alopecia areata.

The rearrangement joins TRBV7-2 to TRBJ2-3; D not resolved. Looked up from germline, CDR1 is SGHTA and CDR2 is FQGNSA. The CDR3 is made up of 16 amino acids. V was cut by 4 bases and J by 3 bases, with 17 bases left in between. Here the CDR3 DNA reads TGTGCCAGCAGCTCCGGGCGCCCGACAAGGACAGATACGCAGTATTTT. Translated, it gives CASSSGRPTRTDTQYF.

The V call is TRBV29-1, the J call TRBJ1-1, with 10 bases that match TRBD1. Trimming took 1 base from V and 1 from J; bases not matched to a gene: 9. CDR1 is SQVTM, CDR2 ANQGSEA, per germline. The CDR3 covers 17 residues. The CDR3 coding sequence is TGCAGCGTTGAAGTCGGGACAGGGGTCATTTCGAACACTGAAGCTTTCTTT. Translation: CSVEVGTGVISNTEAFF.

The chain has TRBV29-1 and TRBJ1-1; D perhaps matches TRBD1 (5 bases). V was pared by 7 bases and J by 1 base, with 13 bases between. The CDR3 length is 13 residues. The germline V gene encodes CDR1 SQVTM and CDR2 ANQGSEA. DNA for the CDR3: TGCAGCGCCGGAGGACACTCGAACACTGAAGCTTTCTTT. Protein sequence: CSAGGHSNTEAFF.

This rearrangement joins TRBV19 to TRBJ2-2, with a weak D call TRBD1 (6 bases). Germline V gives CDR1 LNHDA, CDR2 SQIVND (reference sequence). The V and J ends lost 3 bases and 1 base respectively, with 9 bases between them. The CDR3 is 15 residues long. CDR3 sequence reads: CASSIGTQNTGELFF. The CDR3 region has the DNA TGTGCCAGTAGTATCGGGACACAGAACACCGGGGAGCTGTTTTTT.

This clone has a handful of counts. This chain connects TRBV9 to TRBJ2-2; D is unclear. Germline loops: CDR1 SGDLS, CDR2 YYNGEE. Trimming stripped 0 bases from V and 8 bases from J, with 11 bases between. The CDR3 runs to 14 residues. The CDR3 bases are TGTGCCAGCAGCGTAGCTAGTGAGGCTGGGGAGCTGTTTTTT. Protein sequence: CASSVASEAGELFF.

The genes are TRBV9 and TRBJ2-2; TRBD1 agrees at 9 bases. Losses at the gene ends were 2 bases for V and 3 bases for J; bases not matched to a gene: 8. CDR3 length: 17 residues. The germline gives CDR1 SGDLS, CDR2 YYNGEE. The CDR3 region has the DNA TGTGCCAGCAGCGTGGTCGGGACAGGGTACGACACCGGGGAGCTGTTTTTT. This encodes CASSVVGTGYDTGELFF.

This clone was counted a single time. The gene calls are TRBV25-1 and TRBJ2-1; the D gene could be TRBD1 or TRBD2 (5 bases each). The length of the CDR3 is 16 residues. The germline V gene encodes CDR1 MGHDK and CDR2 SYGVNS. Trimming shortened V by 1 base and J by 6 bases, and 16 bases separated the two germline ends. This CDR3 reads CASSELKGSSPNEQFF. CDR3 nucleotides: TGTGCCAGCAGTGAATTAAAGGGGAGTTCCCCCAATGAGCAGTTCTTC.

V and J are TRBV30 and TRBJ2-2; 8 bases agree with TRBD1. Germline CDR1 and CDR2: GTSNPN and SVGIG (reference sequence). The V and J ends lost 3 bases and 4 bases, in that order; junction bases with no gene match: 7. CDR3 length equals 15 residues. The CDR3 DNA is TGTGCCTGGAGCCAAGGACAGGGCTTCACCGGGGAGCTGTTTTTT. As protein: CAWSQGQGFTGELFF.

J is TRBJ2-6 and V is TRBV5-1; D not resolved. Germline values: CDR1 SGHRS, CDR2 YFSETQ. CDR3 length equals 15 residues. Trimming took 2 bases from V and 0 from J, leaving 6 bases between them. Written as DNA, the CDR3 is TGCGCCAGCAGCTTATTAAGCTCTGGGGCCAACGTCCTGACTTTC. Translating gives CASSLLSSGANVLTF.

This clone has only a few counts. The chain joins TRBV9 to TRBJ2-7; no clear D gene. This CDR3 has 14 residues. Germline values: CDR1 SGDLS, CDR2 YYNGEE. Trimming left V 4 bases short and J 3 bases short, with 14 bases between. CDR3: CASSPTGLGYEQYF. As DNA, the CDR3 is TGTGCCAGCAGCCCGACGGGTTTGGGCTACGAGCAGTACTTC.

This clone came up a few times. One end of the junction fails to match germline, which may point to a read error. V and J are TRBV11-2 and TRBJ1-2, with 7 bases that match TRBD1. CDR1 SGHAT and CDR2 FQNNGV come from the germline V gene. The CDR3 spans 13 residues. CDR3 nucleotide sequence: TGTGCCAGCAGTTTAGAGGGGGCAAGTGGCTACACCTTC. This translates into CASSLEGASGYTF.

The gene calls are TRBV28 and TRBJ2-7; weak D call: TRBD2 (6 bases). The CDR3 runs to 14 residues. The germline V gene has CDR1 MDHEN and CDR2 SYDVKM. The ends were cut back, 8 bases at V and 0 bases at J, with 14 bases in the middle. The CDR3 bases are TGTGCCAGCTGTGGGGAGGACACCTCCTACGAGCAGTACTTC. Its protein product is CASCGEDTSYEQYF.

The count of this clone is one. The chain employs TRBV5-1 and TRBJ1-2; no reliable D call. V was cut by 0 bases and J by 0 bases, with 12 bases left in between. Looked up from germline, CDR1 is SGHRS and CDR2 is YFSETQ. The length of the CDR3 is 16 residues. The CDR3 DNA reads TGCGCCAGCAGCTTGGCCAGCGGAGTTCCTAACTATGGCTACACCTTC. Translation gives CASSLASGVPNYGYTF.

Only a few counts were recorded for this clone. Other DNA sequences within the sample encode an identical CDR3. The V and J genes are TRBV30 and TRBJ2-1; D unresolved. There are 11 residues in the CDR3. The germline CDR1 and CDR2 sequences are GTSNPN and SVGIG (reference sequence). V was trimmed by 2 bases and J by 5 bases, leaving 4 bases between them. DNA for the CDR3: TGTGCCTGGAGTCGAAACAATGAGCAGTTCTTC. This gives the protein CAWSRNNEQFF.

J is TRBJ2-5 and V is TRBV19; 7 positions agree with TRBD2. There are 14 residues in the CDR3. Germline V gene lookup returns CDR1 LNHDA and CDR2 SQIVND (reference sequence). The J segment lost 5 bases and the V segment lost 7 bases, leaving 10 bases of the junction unmatched. In nucleotides, the CDR3 is TGTGCCAGTAAAGCGGGGCCCGCAGGGGAGACCCAGTACTTC. Encoded protein: CASKAGPAGETQYF.

The rearrangement links TRBV7-2 to TRBJ2-7, with 9 bases fitting TRBD2. CDR1 and CDR2 (germline): SGHTA, FQGNSA. V trimming: 5 bases; J trimming: 2 bases; junction bases outside the gene matches: 7. The CDR3 has 15 amino acids. Here the CDR3 DNA reads TGTGCCAGCAGCCATAGCGGGGGTATAACCTACGAGCAGTACTTC. This gives the protein CASSHSGGITYEQYF. The full variable domain, completed using reference TRBV7-2 and TRBJ2-7, is GAGVSQSPSNKVTEKGKDVELRCDPISGHTALYWYRQSLGQGLEFLIYFQGNSAPDKSGLPSDRFSAERTGGSVSTLTIQRTQQEDSAVYLCASSHSGGITYEQYFGPGTRLTVT.

This sequence joins TRBV29-1 and TRBJ2-3, with D possibly matching TRBD2 (7 bases). In germline, CDR1 is SQVTM, CDR2 ANQGSEA. V lost 6 bases and J 2 bases, leaving 15 bases between the germline ends. The CDR3 is 14 amino acids. In nucleotides, the CDR3 is TGCAGCGTGGGAGGGGGACAATACACAGATACGCAGTATTTT. This encodes CSVGGGQYTDTQYF.

The chain has TRBV19 and TRBJ1-5; D might be TRBD1 (5 bases). CDR1 and CDR2 (germline): LNHDA, SQIVND (reference sequence). V shed 3 bases and J shed 3 bases, with 6 bases lying between them. This CDR3 is 13 amino acids long. The CDR3 sequence: CASSMGDNQPQHF. As DNA, the CDR3 is TGTGCCAGTAGTATGGGGGACAATCAGCCCCAGCATTTT. The full variable domain, with the rest looked up from reference TRBV19 and TRBJ1-5, is DGGITQSPKYLFRKEGQNVTLSCEQNLNHDAMYWYRQDPGQGLRLIYYSQIVNDFQKGDIAEGYSVSREKKESFPLTVTSAQKNPTAFYLCASSMGDNQPQHFGDGTRLSIL.

The CDR3 sequence is CASSESIARFEAFF. DNA of the CDR3: TGCGCCAGCAGTGAGTCGATAGCGAGGTTTGAAGCTTTCTTT. This chain connects TRBV10-1 to TRBJ1-1, with D unclear. The CDR3 extends over 14 amino acids. V lost 0 bases to trimming and J lost 7 bases, with 12 bases between them. Germline V gene sequence: CDR1 WNHNN, CDR2 SYGVQD (reference sequence).

In this sample, this clone turned up many times. V and J are TRBV25-1 and TRBJ1-2; D remains unclear. This CDR3 is 12 amino acids long. Germline lookup yields CDR1 MGHDK and CDR2 SYGVNS. V lost 3 bases and J lost 8, with 10 bases in between. CDR3 loop: CASSEDGWGYTF. The CDR3 DNA sequence: TGTGCCAGCAGTGAGGACGGTTGGGGCTACACCTTC.

The CDR3 sequence is CASSLDEGLSGYTF. CDR3 DNA: TGCGCCAGCAGCTTGGATGAGGGACTAAGTGGCTACACCTTC. This chain connects TRBV5-1 to TRBJ1-2; TRBD1 might be the D (5 bases). The germline V gene has CDR1 SGHRS and CDR2 YFSETQ. The germline V and J ends were trimmed by 0 bases and 7 bases, with 13 bases remaining between them. CDR3 size: 14 residues. The entire variable domain, with the rest obtained from reference TRBV5-1 and TRBJ1-2, is as follows: KAGVTQTPRYLIKTRGQQVTLSCSPISGHRSVSWYQQTPGQGLQFLFEYFSETQRNKGNFPGRFSGRQFSNSRSEMNVSTLELGDSALYLCASSLDEGLSGYTFGSGTRLTVV.

The rearrangement joins TRBV29-1 to TRBJ1-2; possible D gene TRBD1, 5 bases. Germline values: CDR1 SQVTM, CDR2 ANQGSEA. This CDR3 comprises 12 residues. Deletions cut 3 bases from V and 5 bases from J, with 10 bases between. Written as DNA, the CDR3 is TGCAGCGTTGACGACAGCCTGTATGGCTACACCTTC. Amino acid sequence: CSVDDSLYGYTF.

This clone occurred a few times. The gene calls are TRBV29-1 and TRBJ2-5; 8 bases line up with TRBD1. The germline gives CDR1 SQVTM, CDR2 ANQGSEA. Trimming cost V 8 bases and J 4 bases; bases outside gene matches: 9. This CDR3 comprises 13 residues. CDR3 sequence reads: CSTRTGPGETQYF. The CDR3 coding sequence is TGCAGCACCCGGACAGGGCCTGGAGAGACCCAGTACTTC.

This sequence joins TRBV27 and TRBJ2-7, with no clear D. The germline CDR1 and CDR2 sequences are MNHEY and SMNVEV (reference sequence). The CDR3 is made up of 12 amino acids. V was clipped by 2 bases and J by 7 bases, with 9 bases between them. Here the CDR3 DNA reads TGTGCCAGCAGTTTACCCGGCCGGGAGCAGTACTTC. It specifies CASSLPGREQYF.

The J gene is TRBJ1-5, the V gene TRBV30, with D perhaps TRBD1 (5 bases). Germline V gene lookup returns CDR1 GTSNPN and CDR2 SVGIG (reference sequence). This CDR3 spans 14 amino acids. The V and J ends lost 3 bases and 5 bases respectively, with 14 bases between them. This CDR3 is CAWRPKGRDQPQHF. The DNA for the CDR3 is TGTGCCTGGAGACCCAAGGGCAGGGATCAGCCCCAGCATTTT.

The chain employs TRBV7-3 and TRBJ1-5, with no clear D. Per germline, CDR1 SGHTA and CDR2 FQGTGA. The CDR3 sequence is 11 residues long. Deletions cut 7 bases from V and 2 bases from J, with 3 bases between. The CDR3 region is CASTRNQPQHF. The DNA for the CDR3 is TGTGCCAGCACCCGCAATCAGCCCCAGCATTTT.

This clone was counted a few times. In the same sample, other DNA sequences code for this CDR3. The chain joins TRBV29-1 to TRBJ1-1, with D uncertain. The ends were cut back, 6 bases at V and 0 bases at J, with 11 bases in the middle. CDR1 and CDR2 (germline): SQVTM, ANQGSEA. The CDR3 is made up of 13 amino acids. CDR3: CSVLRVLNTEAFF. The CDR3 DNA sequence: TGCAGCGTCCTAAGGGTCCTGAACACTGAAGCTTTCTTT.

This clone was counted a few times. J is TRBJ2-7 and V is TRBV7-2; D remains unclear. Germline assignment: CDR1 SGHTA and CDR2 FQGNSA. CDR3 length: 12 amino acids. Deletions cut 1 base from V and 5 bases from J, with 6 bases between. The CDR3 nucleotides are TGTGCCAGCAGCTTAGACTACGACGAGCAGTACTTC. Protein: CASSLDYDEQYF.